Listed below are T cell receptor beta chains from one sample, sequenced in a study of shared clonotypes between healthy human individuals. TCRdb keeps only in-frame clones here, not all; method: immunoSEQ multiplex PCR. Of about 480,000 clones in the sample, nearly 80% are singletons; the top ten hold roughly an eighth. The source material was PBMCs. These receptors all come from a woman aged 40-49 years in good health. Some clones in this sample may be carry-over from other donors' samples. CDR3s include the opening cysteine and the closing phenylalanine or tryptophan. D genes are given only for firm matches. The size of a clone is reported for some rows only, either as once, few or many, or as a class for expanded clones.

v_call	d_call	j_call	clone_size	cdr3_aa	cdr3_nt
TRBV9	.	TRBJ2-1	.	CASSVSSDHNEQFF	TGTGCCAGCAGCGTGTCTAGCGATCACAATGAGCAGTTCTTC
TRBV6-5	.	TRBJ2-7	many	CASSGPGHLSYEQYF	TGTGCCAGCAGTGGACCGGGACACCTCTCCTACGAGCAGTACTTC
TRBV28	TRBD2	TRBJ2-7	.	CASRSLAGMPLEQYF	TGTGCCAGCAGATCTCTAGCGGGAATGCCTTTGGAGCAGTACTTC
TRBV19	.	TRBJ1-5	.	CASSANRDGNQPQHF	TGTGCCAGTAGTGCCAACAGGGATGGCAATCAGCCCCAGCATTTT
TRBV28	TRBD1	TRBJ1-2	.	CASRSTGRHLRYGYTF	TGTGCCAGCAGATCGACAGGGCGACACCTTCGCTATGGCTACACCTTC
TRBV19	TRBD1	TRBJ2-7	.	CATRGQGETYEQYF	TGTGCCACCAGGGGACAGGGGGAAACCTACGAGCAGTACTTC
TRBV4-3	.	TRBJ1-2	.	CASSQGPVNYGYTF	TGCGCCAGCAGCCAAGGTCCAGTTAACTATGGCTACACCTTC
TRBV7-9	.	TRBJ2-1	.	CASSTRGPYNEQFF	TGTGCCAGCAGCACACGAGGGCCCTACAATGAGCAGTTCTTC
TRBV27	.	TRBJ1-1	.	CASSTNLGVEAFF	TGTGCCAGCAGTACAAATCTAGGTGTTGAAGCTTTCTTT
TRBV11-2	TRBD2	TRBJ2-5	.	CASSHSRSGRGETQYF	TGTGCCAGCAGCCATAGCCGTAGCGGGAGGGGGGAGACCCAGTACTTC
TRBV5-4	TRBD2	TRBJ2-1	.	CASGLAGVGNEQFF	TGTGCCAGCGGCCTAGCGGGAGTTGGTAATGAGCAGTTCTTC
TRBV2	.	TRBJ2-2	.	CVSSERADTGELFF	TGTGTCAGCAGTGAGAGGGCGGACACCGGGGAGCTGTTTTTT
TRBV11-2	TRBD1	TRBJ1-4	.	CASSLAGQGGKLFF	TGTGCCAGCAGCTTAGCCGGACAGGGGGGAAAACTGTTTTTT
TRBV29-1	TRBD2	TRBJ2-3	.	CSSKWRERTDTQYF	TGCAGCTCCAAGTGGCGGGAGAGGACAGATACGCAGTATTTT
TRBV25-1	.	TRBJ2-7	.	CASSGLLAAKNPWRQYF	TGTGCCAGCAGTGGCCTTTTGGCAGCAAAAAACCCTTGGAGGCAGTACTTC
TRBV30	TRBD1	TRBJ1-6	once	CAWSATGAKNSPLHF	TGTGCCTGGAGTGCAACAGGGGCTAAGAATTCACCCCTCCACTTT
TRBV28	TRBD2	TRBJ2-7	.	CASLAGGRTYEQYF	TGTGCCAGCCTAGCGGGAGGGAGGACCTACGAGCAGTACTTC
TRBV11-3	TRBD1	TRBJ2-3	.	CASSLGRTGSTDTQYF	TGTGCCAGCAGCTTAGGGAGGACAGGGAGCACAGATACGCAGTATTTT
TRBV6-1	.	TRBJ1-4	.	CASSVGTENEKLFF	TGTGCCAGCAGTGTCGGGACGGAGAATGAAAAACTGTTTTTT
TRBV30	.	TRBJ2-5	.	CAWSVMSGSETQYF	TGTGCCTGGAGTGTAATGTCTGGCAGTGAGACCCAGTACTTC
TRBV7-9	.	TRBJ2-3	.	CASSLMRPGHVSTDTQYF	TGTGCCAGCAGCTTAATGAGACCGGGACACGTATCCACAGATACGCAGTATTTT
TRBV9	.	TRBJ1-2	.	CASSVEGGGSYGYTF	TGTGCCAGCAGCGTAGAAGGAGGGGGGAGCTATGGCTACACCTTC
TRBV6-4	.	TRBJ2-3	.	CASSEGSTDTQYF	TGTGCCAGCAGTGAAGGCAGCACAGATACGCAGTATTTT
TRBV25-1	TRBD1	TRBJ2-1	.	CASSGYRGHDNEQFF	TGTGCCAGCAGTGGGTACAGGGGGCATGACAATGAGCAGTTCTTC
TRBV4-2	TRBD2	TRBJ2-5	.	CASSQRWGGRGQETQYF	TGTGCCAGCAGCCAAAGGTGGGGCGGGAGGGGGCAAGAGACCCAGTACTTC
TRBV4-3	TRBD2	TRBJ2-3	.	CASSRRTSGRTDTQYF	TGCGCCAGCAGCCGGAGGACTAGCGGGAGGACAGATACGCAGTATTTT
TRBV18	TRBD2	TRBJ2-5	once	CASSPRLAAQETQYF	TGTGCCAGCTCACCGAGACTAGCAGCACAAGAGACCCAGTACTTC
TRBV7-9	.	TRBJ1-1	.	CASSDELTNTEAFF	TGTGCCAGCAGCGACGAACTGACGAACACTGAAGCTTTCTTT
TRBV5-1	.	TRBJ2-3	.	CASSSGLLYTDTQYF	TGCGCCAGCAGCTCGGGACTCCTATACACAGATACGCAGTATTTT
TRBV5-1	.	TRBJ1-1	once	CASSFQGVPDTEAFF	TGCGCCAGCAGCTTTCAGGGAGTCCCCGACACTGAAGCTTTCTTT
TRBV7-9	.	TRBJ1-1	many	CASSPPGGRNTEAFF	TGTGCCAGCAGCCCACCGGGGGGGCGCAACACTGAAGCTTTCTTT
TRBV5-5	TRBD2	TRBJ2-1	.	CASGTGLAGISEQFF	TGTGCCAGCGGAACGGGACTAGCGGGAATCAGTGAGCAGTTCTTC
TRBV9	.	TRBJ2-3	.	CASSVVGGSSTDTQYF	TGTGCCAGCAGCGTAGTCGGGGGCAGTAGCACAGATACGCAGTATTTT
TRBV4-3	TRBD2	TRBJ2-3	.	CASSTAGGTDTQYF	TGCGCCAGCAGCACCGCGGGAGGCACAGATACGCAGTATTTT
TRBV19	TRBD2	TRBJ2-5	.	CASSIATSGREETQYF	TGTGCCAGTAGTATAGCCACTAGCGGGAGGGAGGAGACCCAGTACTTC
TRBV11-2	TRBD1	TRBJ1-4	once	CASSLGTGGEKLFF	TGTGCCAGCAGCTTAGGGACAGGTGGGGAAAAACTGTTTTTT
TRBV18	.	TRBJ2-3	once	CASSQPDGVGTDTQYF	TGTGCCAGCTCACAGCCAGACGGCGTGGGCACAGATACGCAGTATTTT
TRBV7-9	.	TRBJ2-1	.	CASSSTPKAKSSYNEQFF	TGTGCCAGCAGCTCAACTCCAAAAGCGAAGAGCTCCTACAATGAGCAGTTCTTC
TRBV7-8	TRBD1	TRBJ2-3	few	CASSYRDRGTDTQYF	TGTGCCAGCAGCTACCGGGACAGGGGCACAGATACGCAGTATTTT
TRBV5-1	TRBD2	TRBJ2-3	.	CASSLTSGRGDTQYF	TGCGCCAGCAGCTTGACTAGCGGTAGAGGAGATACGCAGTATTTT
TRBV7-9	.	TRBJ1-2	.	CASSLAGQGAYGYTF	TGTGCCAGCAGCTTAGCGGGCCAGGGAGCCTATGGCTACACCTTC
TRBV7-3	.	TRBJ2-2	.	CASSSSTGELFF	TGTGCCAGCAGCTCCAGTACCGGGGAGCTGTTTTTT
TRBV7-9	.	TRBJ2-5	few	CASSSRVSGETQYF	TGTGCCAGCAGCTCCAGGGTATCGGGAGAGACCCAGTACTTC
TRBV6-5	.	TRBJ1-2	.	CASSDGTPLYGYTF	TGTGCCAGCAGTGATGGGACCCCCCTCTATGGCTACACCTTC
TRBV11-2	.	TRBJ1-3	.	CASSLEASSGNTIYF	TGTGCCAGCAGCTTAGAGGCATCCTCTGGAAACACCATATATTTT
TRBV5-3	.	TRBJ1-5	.	CARSSSGCEPQHF	TGTGCCAGAAGTTCCTCAGGGTGTGAGCCCCAGCATTTT
TRBV27	TRBD2	TRBJ2-3	.	CASSTRLAGTDTQYF	TGTGCCAGCAGCACCAGACTAGCGGGAACAGATACGCAGTATTTT
TRBV18	.	TRBJ1-5	.	CASSKTPGDLKGSNQPQHF	TGTGCCAGCTCAAAAACTCCAGGGGATCTCAAGGGGAGCAATCAGCCCCAGCATTTT
TRBV20-1	.	TRBJ1-5	.	CSASQPQHF	TGCAGTGCTAGTCAGCCCCAGCATTTT
TRBV4-3	.	TRBJ1-4	.	CASSQDLGLQEKLFF	TGCGCCAGCAGCCAAGATCTGGGCCTGCAGGAAAAACTGTTTTTT
TRBV11-3	.	TRBJ2-3	.	CASSLGRVDTQYF	TGTGCCAGCAGCTTAGGGCGGGTAGATACGCAGTATTTT
TRBV5-1	.	TRBJ2-5	.	CASSSLWGDTDTQYF	TGCGCCAGCAGCTCCTTGTGGGGGGACACGGACACCCAGTACTTC
TRBV6-6	.	TRBJ1-1	.	CASSTGFEAFF	TGTGCCAGCAGTACAGGGTTTGAAGCTTTCTTT
TRBV28	TRBD1	TRBJ1-4	.	CASSSGTGQIEKLFF	TGTGCCAGCAGTTCTGGGACAGGGCAAATTGAAAAACTGTTTTTT
TRBV28	.	TRBJ2-5	few	CASSPQAGQETQYF	TGTGCCAGCAGTCCACAAGCCGGGCAAGAGACCCAGTACTTC
TRBV7-8	.	TRBJ2-7	once	CASSHPSYEQYF	TGTGCCAGCAGCCACCCGTCCTACGAGCAGTACTTC
TRBV28	.	TRBJ2-1	.	CASSPLRSGLLYNEQFF	TGTGCCAGCAGTCCCCTCCGTAGCGGACTTCTCTACAATGAGCAGTTCTTC
TRBV28	.	TRBJ1-1	.	CASTGPGRGNTEAFF	TGTGCTAGCACGGGGCCCGGAAGGGGGAACACTGAAGCTTTCTTT
TRBV18	.	TRBJ1-3	.	CASSPRGDTIYF	TGTGCCAGCTCACCCCGGGGAGACACCATATATTTT
TRBV7-6	.	TRBJ2-1	many	CASSLEWGQYNEQFF	TGTGCCAGCAGCTTAGAGTGGGGGCAGTACAATGAGCAGTTCTTC